This TCR beta chain originates from a study of shared clonotypes between healthy human individuals. The data were produced by immunoSEQ multiplex PCR, yet TCRdb's version contains in-frame clones alone and is incomplete. The data contain more than 150,000 clones, 85% to 95% of them singletons. V shed 4 bases, J shed 4 bases, and the junction held 4 bases outside the gene matches. Germline V gives CDR1 SGHRS, CDR2 YFSETQ. The CDR3 spans 15 residues. Study-level points and caveats: Shared clonotypes across all four donors exceeded non-shared ones in generation probability. Larger estimated richness was generally seen in naive subsets than in memory subsets. Genetic and exposure-history diversity was limited by the small donor number.

The donors, healthy adults who were HIV-negative, had experienced no recent acute infections or vaccinations. Comments on this clone: Its specificity is not known.

The gene calls are TRBV5-1 and TRBJ2-3; 12 nucleotides match TRBD2. This TCR was sampled from a woman aged 25 to 45 in good health. Material for sequencing was naive CD4+ T cells sorted from blood. As for subset: CD45RA+ positively selected. The CDR3 coding sequence is TGCGCCAGCAGCGAAACTAGCGGGAGGCCAGATACGCAGTATTTT. Encoded protein: CASSETSGRPDTQYF.